These 19 T cell receptor beta chains were all obtained from the same sample, sequenced in a study of T cell repertoires in cytomegalovirus infection. TCRdb itself ran the reads through MiXCR, one entry per CDR3 protein. The sample records hundreds of thousands of distinct CDR3 sequences, 31% being singletons. The sample comprised PBMCs. The receptors were sampled from a human donor in good health (CMV status not recorded). Some clones in this sample may be carry-over from other donors' samples.

This clonotype was detected many times. The gene calls are TRBV7-6 and TRBJ2-5; D remains ambiguous. The CDR3 has 13 amino acids. The germline CDR1 and CDR2 sequences are SGHVS and FNYEAQ. The V gene lost 2 bases and the J gene lost 2 bases, with 6 bases spanning the gap. The CDR3 nucleotides are TGTGCCAGCAGCTTATATCGTCAAGAGACCCAGTACTTC. This codes for CASSLYRQETQYF.

This clonotype has a handful of counts. The gene calls are TRBV4-1 and TRBJ1-1; D gene unclear. V was shortened by 3 bases and J by 2 bases, with 13 bases between the two germline ends. Germline assignment: CDR1 MGHRA and CDR2 YSYEKL. The CDR3 length is 15 residues. CDR3 bases: TGCGCCAGCAGCCAGGAGGACGGTATTAACACTGAAGCTTTCTTT. This gives the protein CASSQEDGINTEAFF.

This clonotype was picked up a small number of times. The junction differs from germline at one of its ends, possibly a read error. The V call is TRBV28, the J call TRBJ1-5; weak D call: TRBD1 (5 bases). The CDR3 totals 14 residues. Germline values: CDR1 MDHEN, CDR2 SYDVKM. CDR3 loop: CASSLVRGVQVRDF. The CDR3 coding sequence is TGTGCCAGCAGTTTAGTCCGGGGGGTACAGGTCAGGGATTTT.

V and J are TRBV2 and TRBJ1-5; TRBD1 aligns across 7 bases. The V gene's germline CDR1 is SNHLY and CDR2 FYNNEI. V trimming: 0 bases; J trimming: 3 bases; junction bases outside the gene matches: 11. The CDR3 covers 18 residues. CDR3 region: CASSEASGGGLSNQPQHF. CDR3 nucleotides: TGTGCCAGCAGTGAAGCCTCGGGAGGGGGCCTATCCAATCAGCCCCAGCATTTT.

Worth noting for this clonotype: The junction departs from the called germline gene at one end, perhaps through a read error. J is TRBJ2-5 and V is TRBV10-2; TRBD2 matches 13 bases. This CDR3 is built from 16 residues. Germline CDR1 WSHSY, CDR2 SAAADI. CDR3 amino acids: CACSGLAGASRETQYF. The CDR3 nucleotides are TGCGCCTGCAGTGGACTAGCGGGGGCTTCCAGGGAGACCCAGTACTTC.

On this clonotype: One junction end disagrees with the germline gene, perhaps due to a read error. V usage is TRBV5-4 and J usage is TRBJ2-7; a weak D match, TRBD1 (6 bases). Germline values: CDR1 SGHNT, CDR2 YYREEE (reference sequence). The CDR3 spans 14 residues. The CDR3 DNA is TGTGCCAGCAGACGTGACAGGCTAAACTACGAGCGGTACTTC. This encodes CASRRDRLNYERYF. The complete variable domain, with remaining parts taken from reference TRBV5-4 and TRBJ2-7, reads ETGVTQSPTHLIKTRGQQVTLRCSSQSGHNTVSWYQQALGQGPQFIFQYYREEENGRGNFPPRFSGLQFPNYSSELNVNALELDDSALYLCASRRDRLNYERYFGPGTRLTVT.

This chain links TRBV4-1 with TRBJ1-1, with D perhaps matching TRBD1 (6 bases). Trimming took off 3 bases at V and 11 bases at J, with 22 bases between the two ends. CDR3 size: 15 residues. Germline CDR1 MGHRA, CDR2 YSYEKL. As DNA, the CDR3 is TGCGCCAGCAGCCATAGGACAGCTCCACTGGAGACTGCTTTCTTT. It yields the protein CASSHRTAPLETAFF.

The rearrangement uses TRBV7-6 and TRBJ2-1; 7 nucleotides agree with TRBD2. Germline CDR1 SGHVS, CDR2 FNYEAQ. There are 14 residues in the CDR3. V dropped 5 bases and J dropped 9; count of bases not matched to a gene: 10. The CDR3 DNA reads TGTGCCAGCAGCACAACTAGCGTGGCTACTGAGCAGTTCTTC. As protein: CASSTTSVATEQFF.

On this clonotype itself: Its ends do not fully match the called genes, so a read error is possible. V gene TRBV6-1 combines with J gene TRBJ1-6, with 9 bases identical to TRBD1. The germline gives CDR1 MNHNS, CDR2 SASEGT. This CDR3 has 15 residues. CDR3 sequence reads: CARRPQTGGGSPLHF. The CDR3 region has the DNA TGTGCCCGCAGGCCCCAAACAGGGGGCGGTTCACCCCTCCACTTT.

This clonotype came up a few times. V usage is TRBV7-9 and J usage is TRBJ1-6; no clear D. With 2 bases removed from V and 8 bases from J, the gap between germline ends came to 10 bases. Germline CDR1 and CDR2: SEHNR and FQNEAQ (reference sequence). The CDR3 is made up of 14 amino acids. This chain's CDR3 is CASSLNRVDSPLHF. CDR3 DNA: TGTGCCAGCAGCTTAAATCGGGTTGATTCACCCCTCCACTTT.

Points on this clonotype: Just one base apart from a much larger clone, this may be a read error. V gene TRBV7-2 combines with J gene TRBJ2-7; maybe TRBD2 (5 bases). The CDR3 extends over 14 amino acids. The V end was cut by 5 bases, the J end by 5 bases, with 16 bases between. Germline-derived CDR1 and CDR2 are SGHTA and FQGNSA. The CDR3 sequence is CASSRERAMDEQYF. CDR3 coding DNA: TGTGCCAGCAGCCGGGAAAGGGCTATGGACGAGCAGTACTTC.

This clonotype was counted ten times or more. The chain links TRBV7-2 to TRBJ2-5, with 11 bases lining up with TRBD2. Germline V gene sequence: CDR1 SGHTA, CDR2 FQGNSA. V trimming: 1 base; J trimming: 1 base; junction bases outside the gene matches: 5. The CDR3 has 17 amino acids. DNA of the CDR3: TGTGCCAGCAGCTTAGGATTCCTAGCGGGGGGCCAAGAGACCCAGTACTTC. Its protein product is CASSLGFLAGGQETQYF.

This clonotype appeared many times. The chain carries TRBV7-9 and TRBJ2-1; TRBD1 or TRBD2 may be the D gene (5 bases each). Germline V lookup: CDR1 SEHNR, CDR2 FQNEAQ (reference sequence). V lost 7 bases and J 5 bases, leaving 21 bases between the germline ends. CDR3 length: 16 residues. CDR3: CASNPGLSRGDNEQFF. The CDR3 bases are TGTGCCAGCAACCCTGGTCTTTCTAGGGGAGACAATGAGCAGTTCTTC.

This clonotype was observed a few times. The chain recombines TRBV7-8 with TRBJ2-5, with TRBD2 matching over 9 bases. The J segment lost 5 bases and the V segment lost 5 bases, leaving 12 bases of the junction unmatched. CDR1 is SGHVS and CDR2 is FQNEAQ in the germline V gene. This CDR3 comprises 16 residues. CDR3 bases: TGTGCCAGCAGCCCCCGGGGCGGGGGGGCATTCGAGACCCAGTACTTC. Protein product: CASSPRGGGAFETQYF.

V and J are TRBV11-2 and TRBJ1-3; no firm D call. V was cut by 1 base and J by 0 bases, with 13 bases left in between. Germline CDR1 and CDR2: SGHAT and FQNNGV. CDR3 length: 17 residues. This chain's CDR3 is CASSLVSAITSGNTIYF. The DNA of the CDR3 is TGTGCCAGCAGCTTAGTCTCCGCTATAACCTCTGGAAACACCATATATTTT.

This clonotype appeared a single time. Possible read error: a much larger clone is one base away. The V call is TRBV4-1, the J call TRBJ1-5; D remains ambiguous. Per germline, CDR1 MGHRA and CDR2 YSYEKL. Trimming removed 0 bases from V and 2 bases from J, with 11 bases in between. The CDR3 totals 16 residues. DNA for the CDR3: TGCGCCAGCAGCCAAGACCACGGATGGGGCAATCAGCCCCAGCATTTT. The encoded protein is CASSQDHGWGNQPQHF.

This chain connects TRBV20-1 to TRBJ2-3, with D possibly matching TRBD2 (5 bases). Germline lookup yields CDR1 DFQATT and CDR2 SNEGSKA (reference sequence). V lost 6 bases, J lost 3 bases, and 16 bases lay in between. The CDR3 runs to 14 residues. The CDR3 loop reads CSALAGLGTDTQYF. Written as DNA, the CDR3 is TGCAGTGCGCTAGCTGGCCTGGGGACAGATACGCAGTATTTT.

The rearrangement links TRBV29-1 to TRBJ2-5; no clear D gene. CDR1 is SQVTM, CDR2 ANQGSEA, per germline. V shed 2 bases and J shed 0 bases, with 4 bases lying between them. The CDR3 runs 12 residues. The CDR3 DNA is TGCAGCGTTGAACAGCACCAAGAGACCCAGTACTTC. Its protein product is CSVEQHQETQYF.

The chain recombines TRBV18 with TRBJ1-1, with D maybe TRBD1 (5 bases). The CDR3 has 15 amino acids. Trimming took off 2 bases at V and 5 bases at J, with 15 bases between the two ends. CDR1 KGHSH and CDR2 LQKENI come from the germline V gene. CDR3 loop: CASSPSQGKGTEAFF. The CDR3 DNA is TGTGCCAGCTCACCATCCCAGGGTAAGGGAACTGAAGCTTTCTTT. The full variable domain, its missing parts supplied by reference TRBV18 and TRBJ1-1, is NAGVMQNPRHLVRRRGQEARLRCSPMKGHSHVYWYRQLPEEGLKFMVYLQKENIIDESGMPKERFSAEFPKEGPSILRIQQVVRGDSAAYFCASSPSQGKGTEAFFGQGTRLTVV.